A single sample is the source of the 21 T cell receptor beta chains below, sequenced in a study of cytomegalovirus exposure and HLA in healthy donors. PCR was performed using 60 Vbeta and 13 Jbeta primers. Clones were read by immunoSEQ multiplex PCR, and TCRdb kept only the in-frame ones, dropping some. The table lists approximately 150,000 clones, approximately 83% of them singletons. The sequenced material came from PBMCs. These receptors all stem from a male donor in good health and CMV-seronegative.

The V and J genes are TRBV5-8 and TRBJ1-2; D might be TRBD1 (6 bases). V was shortened by 1 base and J by 4 bases, with 11 bases between the two germline ends. The CDR3 loop spans 14 amino acids. Looked up from germline, CDR1 is SGHTS and CDR2 is YDEGEE. CDR3 DNA: TGTGCCAGCAGCTTGTTTACAGGGAGCTATGGCTACACCTTC. Protein product: CASSLFTGSYGYTF.

The rearrangement uses TRBV7-6 and TRBJ2-1; TRBD2 agrees at 8 bases. The CDR3 sequence is 16 residues long. V shed 5 bases and J 1 base; nucleotides not matched to a gene: 7. Germline CDR1 and CDR2: SGHVS and FNYEAQ. The CDR3 region is CASSAQREWSYNEQFF. CDR3 DNA sequence: TGTGCCAGCAGCGCCCAGCGGGAGTGGTCCTACAATGAGCAGTTCTTC. Full variable domain (rest looked up from reference TRBV7-6 and TRBJ2-1): GAGVSQSPRYKVTKRGQDVALRCDPISGHVSLYWYRQALGQGPEFLTYFNYEAQQDKSGLPNDRFSAERPEGSISTLTIQRTEQRDSAMYRCASSAQREWSYNEQFFGPGTRLTVL.

The V gene is TRBV2, the J gene TRBJ2-3; 9 bases match TRBD1. The CDR3 sequence is 15 residues long. Germline values: CDR1 SNHLY, CDR2 FYNNEI. With V trimmed by 5 bases and J by 4 bases, 7 bases remained unmatched. The CDR3 loop is CASSFRDREADTQYF. The CDR3 bases are TGTGCCAGCAGTTTCCGGGACAGGGAAGCAGATACGCAGTATTTT.

There are a few counts of this clone. This CDR3 reads CASSEVGTSGTDEQFF. The CDR3 DNA reads as TGTGCCAGCAGTGAGGTCGGGACTAGCGGGACAGATGAGCAGTTCTTC. The V and J genes are TRBV6-4 and TRBJ2-1, with 13 positions matching TRBD2. The germline gives CDR1 MRHNA, CDR2 SNTAGT. This CDR3 is built from 16 residues. With 3 bases clipped from V and 8 bases from J, the junction kept 7 bases outside the gene matches.

The CDR3 region is CASSPDREYEQYF. The CDR3 DNA reads as TGTGCCAGCTCACCGGACAGGGAGTACGAGCAGTACTTC. V gene TRBV18 combines with J gene TRBJ2-7; 8 bases map to TRBD1. Germline CDR1 KGHSH, CDR2 LQKENI. The J segment lost 4 bases and the V segment lost 3 bases, leaving 2 bases of the junction unmatched. CDR3 length equals 13 residues.

The sample holds a few counts of this clone. The J gene is TRBJ2-5, the V gene TRBV27; 9 positions match TRBD1. The J call is in doubt because the DNA end fits TRBJ2-7 better. From germline, CDR1 is MNHEY and CDR2 SMNVEV (reference sequence). CDR3 length: 15 amino acids. This chain's CDR3 is CASSPTGQGNSEQYF. The DNA for the CDR3 is TGTGCCAGCAGTCCAACGGGACAGGGTAACTCCGAGCAGTACTTC.

This rearrangement joins TRBV11-2 to TRBJ2-1; possible D gene TRBD1, 5 bases. This CDR3 contains 15 residues. Trimming took 1 base from V and 8 from J, leaving 15 bases between them. From germline, CDR1 is SGHAT and CDR2 FQNNGV. The DNA for the CDR3 is TGTGCCAGCAGCTTAGTATGGGGCGAACAGCATGAGCAGTTCTTC. Amino acids: CASSLVWGEQHEQFF.

This chain connects TRBV7-8 to TRBJ2-1; 13 positions match TRBD2. This CDR3 contains 17 residues. V shed 4 bases and J 9 bases; nucleotides not matched to a gene: 12. CDR1 SGHVS and CDR2 FQNEAQ come from the germline V gene. The CDR3 reads CASSWRTSGRAEGEQFF. For the CDR3, the DNA is TGTGCCAGCAGCTGGCGCACTAGCGGGAGGGCGGAGGGTGAGCAGTTCTTC.

This rearrangement joins TRBV18 to TRBJ1-2; D call uncertain. V lost 2 bases and J lost 8, with 15 bases in between. The CDR3 is made up of 14 amino acids. Germline loops: CDR1 KGHSH, CDR2 LQKENI. The CDR3 DNA sequence: TGTGCCAGCTCACCAGGGCAGGATGGAGGCGGCTACACCTTC. This gives the protein CASSPGQDGGGYTF.

The CDR3 loop reads CAWIWGQSIPQPQHF. DNA for the CDR3: TGTGCCTGGATATGGGGACAGTCAATCCCTCAGCCCCAGCATTTT. The chain uses TRBV30 and TRBJ1-5; 7 positions agree with TRBD1. CDR3 length: 15 amino acids. Trimming at V came to 4 bases and at J to 6 bases, leaving 12 bases not matched to a gene. In germline, CDR1 is GTSNPN, CDR2 SVGIG (reference sequence).

This clone was picked up one time. J is TRBJ1-6 and V is TRBV4-1, with 10 bases matching TRBD1. The CDR3 extends over 19 amino acids. V lost 4 bases to trimming and J lost 7 bases; unmatched junction nucleotides: 16. CDR1 is MGHRA and CDR2 is YSYEKL in the germline V gene. The CDR3 nucleotides read TGCGCCAGCAGCCTGCCCGGCGGGACAGGGGTTGGGGCAAATTCACCCCTCCACTTT. Its protein is CASSLPGGTGVGANSPLHF.

The rearrangement links TRBV6-5 to TRBJ2-2, with 7 bases matching TRBD1. Trimming took 9 bases from V and 4 from J; bases not matched to a gene: 11. The CDR3 consists of 15 residues. The germline V gene has CDR1 MNHEY and CDR2 SVGAGI. CDR3 residues: CASIKQGSSTGELFF. CDR3 DNA: TGTGCCAGTATAAAACAGGGGTCCTCCACCGGGGAGCTGTTTTTT.

J is TRBJ2-5 and V is TRBV18, with 7 positions matching TRBD1. The CDR3 extends over 15 amino acids. Losses at the gene ends were 8 bases for V and 0 bases for J; bases not matched to a gene: 9. CDR1 and CDR2 (germline): KGHSH, LQKENI. The CDR3 DNA is TGTGCCAGCCACGACAGGGCCCCGTACCAAGAGACCCAGTACTTC. Protein sequence: CASHDRAPYQETQYF.

A few counts support this clone. This rearrangement joins TRBV9 to TRBJ2-3; TRBD2 aligns across 8 bases. Losses at the gene ends were 1 base for V and 6 bases for J; bases not matched to a gene: 7. The CDR3 covers 15 residues. Germline V gene sequence: CDR1 SGDLS, CDR2 YYNGEE. The CDR3 DNA reads TGTGCCAGCAGCGTAATAGCGGGGCCATGGGATACGCAGTATTTT. It is translated as CASSVIAGPWDTQYF. The full variable domain, its missing parts supplied by reference TRBV9 and TRBJ2-3, is DSGVTQTPKHLITATGQRVTLRCSPRSGDLSVYWYQQSLDQGLQFLIQYYNGEERAKGNILERFSAQQFPDLHSELNLSSLELGDSALYFCASSVIAGPWDTQYFGPGTRLTVL.

J is TRBJ2-5 and V is TRBV2; possibly TRBD2 for D (5 bases). This CDR3 spans 13 amino acids. Looked up from germline, CDR1 is SNHLY and CDR2 is FYNNEI. V lost 10 bases and J lost 1, with 13 bases in between. The chain's CDR3 is CATLSGPQETQYF. The CDR3 coding sequence is TGTGCCACTCTAAGCGGTCCCCAAGAGACCCAGTACTTC. Variable domain in full (rest from reference TRBV2 and TRBJ2-5): EPEVTQTPSHQVTQMGQEVILRCVPISNHLYFYWYRQILGQKVEFLVSFYNNEISEKSEIFDDQFSVERPDGSNFTLKIRSTKLEDSAMYFCATLSGPQETQYFGPGTRLLVL.

The chain uses TRBV5-1 and TRBJ2-1; no firm D call. This CDR3 comprises 15 residues. Germline-derived CDR1 and CDR2 are SGHRS and YFSETQ. Trimming pared 1 base from V and 4 bases from J, leaving 12 bases between. This chain's CDR3 is CASSLFNREYNEQFF. The DNA of the CDR3 is TGCGCCAGCAGCTTGTTCAACAGAGAATACAATGAGCAGTTCTTC.

This clone was counted between two and nine times. This sequence joins TRBV30 and TRBJ1-2; D remains ambiguous. Germline CDR1 and CDR2: GTSNPN and SVGIG (reference sequence). Trimming shortened V by 3 bases and J by 10 bases, and 21 bases separated the two germline ends. The CDR3 totals 14 residues. The CDR3 loop is CAWRALDPFSTYTF. In DNA, the CDR3 is TGTGCCTGGAGGGCTCTCGATCCCTTCTCAACCTACACCTTC.

The DNA for the CDR3 is TGCGCCAGCAGCTTGGAAGTCGGTGGAGGGCCATATTCGGATGAGCAGTTCTTC. Amino acids: CASSLEVGGGPYSDEQFF. V and J are TRBV5-1 and TRBJ2-1, with D perhaps matching TRBD2 (6 bases). Germline loops: CDR1 SGHRS, CDR2 YFSETQ. This CDR3 spans 18 amino acids. V was trimmed by 0 bases and J by 8 bases, leaving 24 bases between them. The full variable domain, in which reference TRBV5-1 and TRBJ2-1 provide the parts outside the CDR3, is KAGVTQTPRYLIKTRGQQVTLSCSPISGHRSVSWYQQTPGQGLQFLFEYFSETQRNKGNFPGRFSGRQFSNSRSEMNVSTLELGDSALYLCASSLEVGGGPYSDEQFFGPGTRLTVL.

J is TRBJ2-7 and V is TRBV27; no reliable D call. The CDR3 runs to 14 residues. Per germline, CDR1 MNHEY and CDR2 SMNVEV (reference sequence). Trimming removed 0 bases at V and 4 bases at J, with 10 bases between. The CDR3 region has the DNA TGTGCCAGCAGTTTATCGGCAGGTTCTTACGAGCAGTACTTC. It translates to CASSLSAGSYEQYF.

The sample holds one count of this clone. This rearrangement joins TRBV19 to TRBJ2-7; the D gene is possibly TRBD1 (6 bases). CDR3 size: 13 residues. The germline gives CDR1 LNHDA, CDR2 SQIVND (reference sequence). The V end lost 10 bases, the J end lost 0 bases, and 13 bases lay between the germline ends. The CDR3 DNA is TGTGCCACCCAGGACAGTTACTCCTACGAGCAGTACTTC. Protein product: CATQDSYSYEQYF.

This clone was counted between two and nine times. The chain joins TRBV2 to TRBJ1-1, with 7 positions matching TRBD1. This CDR3 has 11 residues. The J segment lost 10 bases and the V segment lost 7 bases, leaving 6 bases of the junction unmatched. Per the germline V gene, CDR1 is SNHLY and CDR2 is FYNNEI. CDR3 protein: CASTRGQGAFF. CDR3 bases: TGTGCCAGCACTAGGGGGCAGGGAGCTTTCTTT. The entire variable domain, with the rest obtained from reference TRBV2 and TRBJ1-1, is as follows: EPEVTQTPSHQVTQMGQEVILRCVPISNHLYFYWYRQILGQKVEFLVSFYNNEISEKSEIFDDQFSVERPDGSNFTLKIRSTKLEDSAMYFCASTRGQGAFFGQGTRLTVV.